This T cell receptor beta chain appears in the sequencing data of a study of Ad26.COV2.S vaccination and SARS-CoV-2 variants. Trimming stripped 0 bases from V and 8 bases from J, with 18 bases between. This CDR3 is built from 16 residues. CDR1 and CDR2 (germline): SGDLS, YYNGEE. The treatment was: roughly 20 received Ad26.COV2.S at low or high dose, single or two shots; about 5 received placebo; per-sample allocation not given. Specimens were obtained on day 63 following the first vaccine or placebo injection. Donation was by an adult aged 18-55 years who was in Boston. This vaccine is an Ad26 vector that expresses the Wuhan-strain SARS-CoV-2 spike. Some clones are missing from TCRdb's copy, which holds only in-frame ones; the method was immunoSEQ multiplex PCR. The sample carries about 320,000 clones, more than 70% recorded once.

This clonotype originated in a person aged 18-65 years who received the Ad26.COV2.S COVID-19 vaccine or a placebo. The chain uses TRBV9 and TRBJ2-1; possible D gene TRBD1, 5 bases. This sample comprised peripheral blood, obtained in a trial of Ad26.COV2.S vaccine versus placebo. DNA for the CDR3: TGTGCCAGCAGCGTAGCTATGGGCTCCTGGGGCGATGAGCAGTTCTTC. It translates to CASSVAMGSWGDEQFF.